The sample holds many counts of the clone carrying this T cell receptor (beta chain). The data stem from a study of Graves' ophthalmopathy and Graves' hyperthyroidism. This CDR3 has 17 amino acids. Trimming removed 4 bases from V and 4 bases from J, with 20 bases in between. The V gene's germline CDR1 is SGHVS and CDR2 FNYEAQ. Amplification from RNA transcripts yielded the TCR beta CDR3 regions. RT-PCR in the first round used HTBI primers; a second-round multiplex PCR followed. TCRdb independently ran MiXCR on the multiplex PCR reads; one entry per CDR3 protein. The sample shows hundreds of thousands of distinct CDR3 sequences, about two fifths of them seen only once.

The rearrangement uses TRBV7-6 and TRBJ1-3; D not resolved. The sequenced material came from peripheral blood. The receptor was isolated from an adult man with Graves' ophthalmopathy. Here the CDR3 DNA reads TGTGCCAGCAGCTCAAGAATGTGGCAGGAGTCCGGAAACACCATATATTTT. Translated: CASSSRMWQESGNTIYF.